This note documents a single T cell receptor beta chain sequence. Only a few counts were recorded for this clonotype. What antigen it recognizes has not been identified. No quality values exist for individual bases; no much larger clone is one base distant. V is pruned by 7 bases and J by 2 bases, leaving 4 bases of the junction without a gene match. The CDR3 spans 13 residues, from the cysteine through the phenylalanine. Just CDR3 DNA is preserved here, 39 bases in frame from base 1. This record belongs to a study of response to subunit inactivated influenza vaccine (dated by TCRdb to the late 2010s). Study-level background: Deep quantitative profiling of the T cell receptor repertoire was used in the study to follow responses to a trivalent subunit inactivated influenza vaccine. Broad study findings and their caveats: The authors proposed that each seasonal influenza vaccination may bring in only a limited number of new T cells.

Libraries were prepared through RT-PCR. The sample was run on an Illumina HiSeq 2500. The public reads were run again by TCRdb, first through fastp at Q25 and then through MiXCR, and only productive beta chains were kept. Each CDR3 protein gets just one entry, which takes the most common genes and DNA from the rows behind it. This sample holds about 650,000 distinct CDR3 sequences; approximately 14% were observed only once. The ten top clones hold 6.5% to 8% of the sample. This clonotype originated in a man in his forties or fifties who received an inactivated influenza vaccine. Donor details come from another sample of the same person, matched by shared clones. The sequencing used PBMCs from blood, collected around 15 days before vaccination. The chain couples TRBV12-3 or TRBV12-4 to TRBJ2-7, with 8 central nucleotides matching TRBD2. The CDR3 is CASNLAGTYEQYF. The DNA sequence follows: TGTGCCAGCAATCTAGCGGGTACCTACGAGCAGTACTTC.